Listed below are T cell receptor beta chains from one sample, sequenced in a study of T cell changes during pregnancy in multiple sclerosis. Sequenced by immunoSEQ multiplex PCR; TCRdb stores in-frame clones only, minus some. The sample lists about 75,000 clones, 85% to 95% seen once, with more than 0.12% in the top ten. The sequenced sample was CD4+ T cells from peripheral blood mononuclear cells, obtained after pregnancy. The source is a female donor with multiple sclerosis, enrolled in a pregnancy study. CDR3s include the opening cysteine and the closing phenylalanine or tryptophan. Each record gives: V gene, D gene, J gene, CDR3 length, clone size, CDR3 protein, CDR3 DNA. A D gene is named only where the DNA matches it firmly. The size entry is marked missing in some rows and otherwise reads once, few, many or a size class.

V gene: TRBV9; D gene: TRBD1; J gene: TRBJ2-3; CDR3 length: 14; clone size: once; CDR3 protein: CASSGDRNTDTQYF; CDR3 DNA: TGTGCCAGCAGCGGGGACAGAAACACAGATACGCAGTATTTT
V gene: TRBV27; D gene: TRBD1; J gene: TRBJ1-4; CDR3 length: 15; clone size: -; CDR3 protein: CASSSATGANEKLFF; CDR3 DNA: TGTGCCAGCAGTTCGGCGACAGGGGCAAATGAAAAACTGTTTTTT
V gene: TRBV6-1; D gene: TRBD1; J gene: TRBJ2-5; CDR3 length: 14; clone size: -; CDR3 protein: CASLDRGREETQYF; CDR3 DNA: TGTGCCAGTCTCGACAGGGGGCGCGAGGAGACCCAGTACTTC
V gene: TRBV6-6; D gene: -; J gene: TRBJ1-3; CDR3 length: 16; clone size: once; CDR3 protein: CASSYLRLSSGNTIYF; CDR3 DNA: TGTGCCAGCAGTTACCTCAGGCTGAGCTCTGGAAACACCATATATTTT
V gene: TRBV6-5; D gene: TRBD1; J gene: TRBJ2-7; CDR3 length: 13; clone size: -; CDR3 protein: CASRRGQVYEQYF; CDR3 DNA: TGTGCCAGCAGACGGGGACAGGTCTACGAGCAGTACTTC
V gene: TRBV5-1; D gene: -; J gene: TRBJ1-2; CDR3 length: 16; clone size: -; CDR3 protein: CASSLADGGRNYGYTF; CDR3 DNA: TGCGCCAGCAGCTTGGCCGACGGGGGGCGCAACTATGGCTACACCTTC
V gene: TRBV19; D gene: -; J gene: TRBJ1-1; CDR3 length: 16; clone size: -; CDR3 protein: CASSTPRGLMYTEAFF; CDR3 DNA: TGTGCCAGTAGTACTCCTAGGGGCTTAATGTACACTGAAGCTTTCTTT
V gene: TRBV5-6; D gene: TRBD1; J gene: TRBJ2-7; CDR3 length: 18; clone size: -; CDR3 protein: CASSPLGGQGLSSYEQYF; CDR3 DNA: TGTGCCAGCAGCCCCCTCGGGGGACAGGGCCTCAGCTCCTACGAGCAGTACTTC
V gene: TRBV5-4; D gene: -; J gene: TRBJ2-5; CDR3 length: 14; clone size: -; CDR3 protein: CASSDRDTQETQYF; CDR3 DNA: TGTGCCAGCAGCGATCGGGACACCCAAGAGACCCAGTACTTC
V gene: TRBV2; D gene: TRBD2; J gene: TRBJ2-3; CDR3 length: 15; clone size: -; CDR3 protein: CASGGREGSTDTQYF; CDR3 DNA: TGTGCCAGCGGGGGGCGGGAGGGAAGCACAGATACGCAGTATTTT
V gene: TRBV2; D gene: -; J gene: TRBJ2-5; CDR3 length: 14; clone size: -; CDR3 protein: CARQRPRSQETQYF; CDR3 DNA: TGTGCCAGACAGAGACCCCGAAGCCAAGAGACCCAGTACTTC
V gene: TRBV11-2; D gene: TRBD2; J gene: TRBJ2-7; CDR3 length: 15; clone size: -; CDR3 protein: CASSFRTSGTYEQYF; CDR3 DNA: TGTGCCAGCAGCTTCCGGACTAGCGGCACCTACGAGCAGTACTTC
V gene: TRBV7-3; D gene: -; J gene: TRBJ2-1; CDR3 length: 15; clone size: -; CDR3 protein: CASSPRGSSYNEQFF; CDR3 DNA: TGTGCCAGCAGCCCCCGTGGTAGCTCCTACAATGAGCAGTTCTTC
V gene: TRBV4-2; D gene: -; J gene: TRBJ2-7; CDR3 length: 16; clone size: -; CDR3 protein: CASSQDPGTASYEQYF; CDR3 DNA: TGTGCCAGCAGCCAAGACCCCGGGACTGCTTCCTACGAGCAGTACTTC
V gene: TRBV6-1; D gene: -; J gene: TRBJ1-6; CDR3 length: 15; clone size: once; CDR3 protein: CASSEFGGADSPLHF; CDR3 DNA: TGTGCCAGCAGTGAATTTGGGGGGGCGGATTCACCCCTCCACTTT
V gene: TRBV7-2; D gene: -; J gene: TRBJ2-5; CDR3 length: 13; clone size: -; CDR3 protein: CASTGRGQETQYF; CDR3 DNA: TGTGCCAGCACGGGGAGGGGGCAAGAGACCCAGTACTTC
V gene: TRBV11-3; D gene: -; J gene: TRBJ2-7; CDR3 length: 14; clone size: -; CDR3 protein: CASSPGLGGYEQYF; CDR3 DNA: TGTGCCAGCAGCCCAGGACTAGGGGGCTACGAGCAGTACTTC
V gene: TRBV25-1; D gene: TRBD1; J gene: TRBJ2-7; CDR3 length: 14; clone size: once; CDR3 protein: CASSEGGQLYEQYF; CDR3 DNA: TGTGCCAGCAGTGAAGGGGGACAGCTCTACGAGCAGTACTTC